The 14 T cell receptor beta chains below all came from one sample that was sequenced in a study of T-cell reconstitution after alpha-beta-depleted transplantation in children. TCRbeta library preparation incorporated unique molecular identifiers. TCRdb re-called the PCR reads through MiXCR, storing one row per CDR3 protein. This sample has under 750,000 distinct CDR3 sequences, with about 23% found just once. Sequencing used PBMCs, mostly from graft donor cells, obtained 360 days after TCRalphabeta/CD19-depleted stem cell transplant. These TCRs come from a boy less than two years old who had a stem cell transplant for acute myeloid leukemia, so the T cells may come from the graft donor.

There are a few counts of this clonotype. V usage is TRBV20-1 and J usage is TRBJ2-7; D remains ambiguous. Trimming took off 5 bases at V and 4 bases at J, with 9 bases between the two ends. Germline V gene sequence: CDR1 DFQATT, CDR2 SNEGSKA (reference sequence). The CDR3 is made up of 11 amino acids. The CDR3 DNA is TGCAGTGCTGGGAAGTTTTACGAGCAGTACGTC. Its translation is CSAGKFYEQYV.

The chain has TRBV6-5 and TRBJ1-1; the match to TRBD1 covers 7 bases. Germline CDR1 MNHEY, CDR2 SVGAGI. The junction had 4 bases not matched to a gene; V was cut back by 2 bases and J by 1 base. CDR3 length equals 15 residues. The CDR3 nucleotides read TGTGCCAGCAGTTACCGGACAGGTTCGAACACTGAAGCTTTCTTT. Amino acid sequence: CASSYRTGSNTEAFF.

With respect to this clonotype: This may be a read error: a much more frequent sequence differs by one nucleotide. Given the absence of the conserved phenylalanine or tryptophan at the CDR3 end, a read error is likely. The J gene is TRBJ2-2, the V gene TRBV6-5; perhaps TRBD2 as D (6 bases). Trimming cost V 2 bases and J 4 bases, with 17 bases left between them. Looked up from germline, CDR1 is MNHEY and CDR2 is SVGAGI. CDR3 length equals 17 residues. CDR3 bases: TGTGCCAGCAGTTACCCGGTACGTGCGGGACGCACCGGGGAGCTGTTTTAT. Translation gives CASSYPVRAGRTGELFY.

The J gene is TRBJ1-1, the V gene TRBV20-1; TRBD1 might be the D (5 bases). CDR3 length equals 12 residues. Per germline, CDR1 DFQATT and CDR2 SNEGSKA (reference sequence). Trimming pared 5 bases from V and 6 bases from J, leaving 13 bases between. The CDR3 coding sequence is TGCAGTGCTGTTGGACACTTGTCTGAAGCTTTCTTT. Its translation: CSAVGHLSEAFF.

This clonotype was observed once. The chain uses TRBV4-3 and TRBJ2-7, with no clear D. Trimming shortened V by 6 bases and J by 2 bases, and 11 bases separated the two germline ends. Per the germline V gene, CDR1 is LGHNA and CDR2 is YSLEER. The CDR3 covers 13 residues. The CDR3 reads CASRPGRAYEQYF. The CDR3 nucleotides read TGCGCCAGCAGACCCGGAAGGGCCTACGAGCAGTACTTC.

V and J are TRBV7-9 and TRBJ1-1, with D uncertain. The CDR3 contains 15 residues. The ends were cut back, 5 bases at V and 5 bases at J, with 18 bases in the middle. CDR1 and CDR2 from the germline V gene are SEHNR and FQNEAQ (reference sequence). CDR3 DNA sequence: TGTGCCAGCAGCATCTACCGGGAGAAAGGGACTGAAGCTTTCTTT. Translating it yields CASSIYREKGTEAFF.

The chain uses TRBV12-3 or TRBV12-4 and TRBJ2-1, with TRBD2 matching 7 bases. V lost 4 bases and J lost 9; bases outside the gene matches: 6. There are 13 residues in the CDR3. CDR3 residues: CASSSPGRGEQFF. Written as DNA, the CDR3 is TGTGCCAGCAGTTCCCCGGGGAGGGGTGAGCAGTTCTTC.

V gene TRBV20-1 combines with J gene TRBJ2-1; D not resolved. The CDR3 is made up of 11 amino acids. CDR1 and CDR2 from the germline V gene are DFQATT and SNEGSKA (reference sequence). The V end was cut by 6 bases, the J end by 5 bases, with 8 bases between. CDR3 nucleotides: TGCAGTGCGGCCAGCCACAATGAGCAGTTCTTC. Translated: CSAASHNEQFF.

This clonotype was counted a few times. This sequence joins TRBV7-2 and TRBJ1-1, with D tentatively TRBD1 (6 bases). This CDR3 contains 15 residues. V lost 4 bases, J lost 5 bases, and 17 bases lay in between. The germline V gene has CDR1 SGHTA and CDR2 FQGNSA. The CDR3 loop reads CASSWAGAKGTEAFF. CDR3 sequence (DNA): TGTGCCAGCAGCTGGGCGGGGGCAAAGGGGACTGAAGCTTTCTTT.

This chain links TRBV6-1 with TRBJ2-2; D is perhaps TRBD1 or TRBD2 (6 bases each). Trimming stripped 7 bases from V and 7 bases from J, with 19 bases between. Looked up from germline, CDR1 is MNHNS and CDR2 is SASEGT. The CDR3 has 15 residues. The CDR3 coding sequence is TGTGCCAGCACCCCATCCCGGGGGCGAGGCGGGGAGCTGTTTTTT. It encodes CASTPSRGRGGELFF.

This clonotype has only a few counts. The chain uses TRBV29-1 and TRBJ2-2; 8 nucleotides match TRBD2. The V and J ends lost 3 bases and 4 bases, in that order; junction bases with no gene match: 1. The V gene's germline CDR1 is SQVTM and CDR2 ANQGSEA. The length of the CDR3 is 13 residues. CDR3 DNA: TGCAGCGTTGATGCGGGGGGCACCGGGGAGCTGTTTTTT. Its protein product is CSVDAGGTGELFF.

The chain employs TRBV10-3 and TRBJ2-5; D is undetermined. Germline assignment: CDR1 ENHRY and CDR2 SYGVKD. Deletions cut 5 bases from V and 1 base from J, with 11 bases between. The CDR3 extends over 14 amino acids. Here the CDR3 reads CAISPTDLQETQYF. CDR3 bases: TGTGCCATCAGTCCTACAGACCTCCAAGAGACCCAGTACTTC.

This clonotype has a handful of counts. The chain recombines TRBV20-1 with TRBJ2-5; 14 bases are a match to TRBD2. CDR1 DFQATT and CDR2 SNEGSKA come from the germline V gene (reference sequence). V shed 6 bases and J 2 bases; nucleotides not matched to a gene: 5. CDR3 length: 15 amino acids. The DNA of the CDR3 is TGCAGTGCCAAAGGGACTAGCGGGGGACAAGAGACCCAGTACTTC. It encodes CSAKGTSGGQETQYF.

The chain joins TRBV7-2 to TRBJ2-3; tentatively, D is TRBD2 (5 bases). CDR1 and CDR2 from the germline V gene are SGHTA and FQGNSA. With 3 bases removed from V and 2 bases from J, the gap between germline ends came to 12 bases. This CDR3 has 15 amino acids. The CDR3 DNA reads TGTGCCAGCAGCTTGGGCGGGCGGCTCACAGATACGCAGTATTTT. Its protein is CASSLGGRLTDTQYF.